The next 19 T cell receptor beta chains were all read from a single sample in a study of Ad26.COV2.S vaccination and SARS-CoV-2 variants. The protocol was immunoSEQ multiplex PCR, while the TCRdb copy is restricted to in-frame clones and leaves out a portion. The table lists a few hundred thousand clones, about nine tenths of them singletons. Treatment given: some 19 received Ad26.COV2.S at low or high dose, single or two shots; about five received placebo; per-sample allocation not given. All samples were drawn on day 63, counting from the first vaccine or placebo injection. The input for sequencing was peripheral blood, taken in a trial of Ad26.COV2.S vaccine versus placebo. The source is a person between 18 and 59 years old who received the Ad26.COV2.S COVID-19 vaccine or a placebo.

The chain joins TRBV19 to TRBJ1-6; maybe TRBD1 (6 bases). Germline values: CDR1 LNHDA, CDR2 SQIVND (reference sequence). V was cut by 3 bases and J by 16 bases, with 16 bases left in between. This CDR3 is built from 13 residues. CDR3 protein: CASSIPGQTLLHF. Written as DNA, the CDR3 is TGTGCCAGTAGTATTCCGGGACAAACACTTCTCCACTTT.

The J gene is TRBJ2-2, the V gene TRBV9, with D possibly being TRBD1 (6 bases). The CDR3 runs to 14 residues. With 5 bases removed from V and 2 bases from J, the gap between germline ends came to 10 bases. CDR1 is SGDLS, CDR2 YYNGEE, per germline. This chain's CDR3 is CASRQGPNTGELFF. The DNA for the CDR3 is TGTGCCAGCAGACAGGGCCCTAACACCGGGGAGCTGTTTTTT.

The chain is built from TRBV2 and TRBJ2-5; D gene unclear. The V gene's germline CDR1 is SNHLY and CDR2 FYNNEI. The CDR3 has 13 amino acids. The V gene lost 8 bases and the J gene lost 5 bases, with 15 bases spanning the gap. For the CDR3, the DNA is TGTGCCAGCCCCCGAAGCATCGGTGAGACCCAGTACTTC. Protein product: CASPRSIGETQYF.

The DNA of the CDR3 is TGTGCCTGGAGTGTTACAGGGTCGGGTACGCAGTATTTT. This encodes CAWSVTGSGTQYF. The V gene is TRBV30, the J gene TRBJ2-3; a possible D gene is TRBD1 (6 bases). Trimming stripped 0 bases from V and 8 bases from J, with 12 bases between. The CDR3 has 13 amino acids. Germline V gene lookup returns CDR1 GTSNPN and CDR2 SVGIG (reference sequence).

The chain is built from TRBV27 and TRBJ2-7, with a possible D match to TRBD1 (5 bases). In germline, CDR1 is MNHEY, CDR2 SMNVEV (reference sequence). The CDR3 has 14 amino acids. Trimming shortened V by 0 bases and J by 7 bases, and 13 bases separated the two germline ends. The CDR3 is CASSLSGRDGEQYF. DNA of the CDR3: TGTGCCAGCAGTTTATCAGGCAGGGATGGGGAGCAGTACTTC.

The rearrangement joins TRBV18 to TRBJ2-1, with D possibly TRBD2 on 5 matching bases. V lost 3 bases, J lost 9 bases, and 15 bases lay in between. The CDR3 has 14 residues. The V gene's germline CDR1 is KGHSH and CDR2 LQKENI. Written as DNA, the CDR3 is TGTGCCAGCTCACCCTCCGTTAGGGCGGGTGAGCAGTTCTTC. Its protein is CASSPSVRAGEQFF.

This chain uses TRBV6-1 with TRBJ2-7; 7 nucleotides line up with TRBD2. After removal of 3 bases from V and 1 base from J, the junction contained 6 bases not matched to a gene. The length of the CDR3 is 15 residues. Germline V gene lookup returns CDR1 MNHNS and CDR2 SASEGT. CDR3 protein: CASSDWQRGSYEQYF. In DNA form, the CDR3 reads TGTGCCAGCAGTGATTGGCAGCGGGGATCCTACGAGCAGTACTTC.

CDR3 in DNA: TGTGCCAGTACCCCATGGACTGCTGGGGACACTGAAGCTTTCTTT. It translates to CASTPWTAGDTEAFF. The rearrangement links TRBV19 to TRBJ1-1; D is uncertain. From germline, CDR1 is LNHDA and CDR2 SQIVND (reference sequence). V was shortened by 7 bases and J by 3 bases, with 18 bases between the two germline ends. CDR3 length: 15 amino acids.

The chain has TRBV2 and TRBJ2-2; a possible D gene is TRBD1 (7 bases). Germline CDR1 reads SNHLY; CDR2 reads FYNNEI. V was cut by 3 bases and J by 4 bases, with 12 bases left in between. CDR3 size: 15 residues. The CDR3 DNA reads TGTGCCAGCAGTGACACAGGGGAGGCCACCGGGGAGCTGTTTTTT. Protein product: CASSDTGEATGELFF. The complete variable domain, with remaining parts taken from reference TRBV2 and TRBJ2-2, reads EPEVTQTPSHQVTQMGQEVILRCVPISNHLYFYWYRQILGQKVEFLVSFYNNEISEKSEIFDDQFSVERPDGSNFTLKIRSTKLEDSAMYFCASSDTGEATGELFFGEGSRLTVL.

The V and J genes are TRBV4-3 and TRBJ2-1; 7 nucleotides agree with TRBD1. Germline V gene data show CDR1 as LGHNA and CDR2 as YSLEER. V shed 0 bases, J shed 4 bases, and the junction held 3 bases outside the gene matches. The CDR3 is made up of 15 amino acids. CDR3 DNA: TGCGCCAGCAGCCAAGAGGGGACAGCTTACAATGAGCAGTTCTTC. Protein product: CASSQEGTAYNEQFF.

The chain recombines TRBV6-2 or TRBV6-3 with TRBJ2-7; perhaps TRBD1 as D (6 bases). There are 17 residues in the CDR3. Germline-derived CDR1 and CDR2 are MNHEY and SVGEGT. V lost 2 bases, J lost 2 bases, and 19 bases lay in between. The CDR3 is CASSYAPWTVMTYEQYF. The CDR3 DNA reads TGTGCCAGCAGTTACGCCCCATGGACAGTGATGACCTACGAGCAGTACTTC.

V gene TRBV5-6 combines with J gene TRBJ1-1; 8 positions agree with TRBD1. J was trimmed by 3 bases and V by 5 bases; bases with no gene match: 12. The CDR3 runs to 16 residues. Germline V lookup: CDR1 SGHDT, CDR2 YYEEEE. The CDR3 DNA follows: TGTGCCAGCAGGAGACAGGGGAGTCGGAGCGACACTGAAGCTTTCTTT. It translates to CASRRQGSRSDTEAFF.

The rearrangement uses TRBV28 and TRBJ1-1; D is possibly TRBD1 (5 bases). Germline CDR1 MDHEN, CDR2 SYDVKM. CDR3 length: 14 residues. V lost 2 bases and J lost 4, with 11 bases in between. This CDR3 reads CASSLIWGRTEAFF. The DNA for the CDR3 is TGTGCCAGCAGTTTAATATGGGGACGCACTGAAGCTTTCTTT.

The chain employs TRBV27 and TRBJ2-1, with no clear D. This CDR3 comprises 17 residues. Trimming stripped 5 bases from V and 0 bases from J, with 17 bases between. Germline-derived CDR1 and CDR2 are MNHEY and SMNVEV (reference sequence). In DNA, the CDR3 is TGTGCCAGCAGTCGCCGCCCCAGCTTGAGCTCCTACAATGAGCAGTTCTTC. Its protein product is CASSRRPSLSSYNEQFF.

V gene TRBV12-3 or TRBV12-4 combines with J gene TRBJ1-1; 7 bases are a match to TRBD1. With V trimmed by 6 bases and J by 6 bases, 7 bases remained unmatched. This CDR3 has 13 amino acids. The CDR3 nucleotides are TGTGCCAGCAGCCCAAACAGGGGCGCTGAAGCTTTCTTT. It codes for CASSPNRGAEAFF.

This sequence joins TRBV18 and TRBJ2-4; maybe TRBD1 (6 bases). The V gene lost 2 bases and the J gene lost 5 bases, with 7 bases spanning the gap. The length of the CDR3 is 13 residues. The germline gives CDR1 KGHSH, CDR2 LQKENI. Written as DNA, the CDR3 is TGTGCCAGCTCACCATACAGGGAAAACATTCAGTACTTC. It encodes CASSPYRENIQYF.

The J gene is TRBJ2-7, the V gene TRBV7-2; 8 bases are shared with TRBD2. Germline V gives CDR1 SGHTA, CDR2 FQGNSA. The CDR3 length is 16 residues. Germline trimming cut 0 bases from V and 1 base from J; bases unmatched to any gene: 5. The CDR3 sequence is CASSLAGLVQSYEQYF. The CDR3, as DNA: TGTGCCAGCAGCTTAGCGGGACTAGTTCAATCCTACGAGCAGTACTTC.

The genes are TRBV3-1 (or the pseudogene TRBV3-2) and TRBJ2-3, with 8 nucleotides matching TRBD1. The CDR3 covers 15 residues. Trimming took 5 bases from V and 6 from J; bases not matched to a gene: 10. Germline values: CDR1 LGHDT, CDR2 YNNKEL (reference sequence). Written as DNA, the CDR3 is TGTGCCAGCAGCTCGCGGACAGGGTATACGGATACGCAGTATTTT. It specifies CASSSRTGYTDTQYF.

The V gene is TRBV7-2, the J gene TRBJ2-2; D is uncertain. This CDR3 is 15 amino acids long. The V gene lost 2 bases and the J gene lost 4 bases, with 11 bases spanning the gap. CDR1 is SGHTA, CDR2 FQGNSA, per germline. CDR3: CASSLTSAPTGELFF. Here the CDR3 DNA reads TGTGCCAGCAGCTTAACTTCGGCCCCCACCGGGGAGCTGTTTTTT. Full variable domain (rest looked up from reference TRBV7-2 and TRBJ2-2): GAGVSQSPSNKVTEKGKDVELRCDPISGHTALYWYRQSLGQGLEFLIYFQGNSAPDKSGLPSDRFSAERTGGSVSTLTIQRTQQEDSAVYLCASSLTSAPTGELFFGEGSRLTVL.